Described below is a single TCR beta chain sequence and its context. Its specificity is not known. Losses at the gene ends were 0 bases for V and 8 bases for J; bases not matched to a gene: 9. CDR1 and CDR2 from the germline V gene are SGDLS and YYNGEE. The CDR3 length is 16 residues. Sorted subsets were amplified in replicate PCRs using approximately 200 ng DNA, 32,000 or so T cell genomes. The data were produced by immunoSEQ multiplex PCR, yet TCRdb's version contains in-frame clones alone and is incomplete. The top ten clones hold approximately 0.45% of a sample with about 1.5 million clones, 98% of them seen once. This record belongs to a study of shared clonotypes between healthy human individuals. Background on the study: Three plates each covered CD4 naive and memory; CD8 naive two, CD8 memory one.

Findings and caveats of the study: Among donors, sharing of clonotypes was expected to be affected by sequencing depth. The genetic and exposure-history diversity represented was limited by few donors.

This clonotype was sampled from a man aged 25 to 45 in good health. The V call is TRBV9, the J call TRBJ1-5, with 9 bases matching TRBD1. Sequences were obtained from naive CD4+ T cells sorted from blood. Subset of the sample: CD45RA+ positively selected. CDR3: CASSVGLGTGLEPQHF. CDR3 in DNA: TGTGCCAGCAGCGTAGGTTTAGGGACAGGGCTCGAGCCCCAGCATTTT.